A selection of T cell receptor beta chains follows, all from one sample in a study of chemoradiotherapy in HPV16-positive cancers. Method: immunoSEQ multiplex PCR; TCRdb's copy keeps in-frame clones and lacks some. In the table there are some 980 clones, around 77% of which are singletons. Sequences were derived from tumor tissue, sampled from a patient who underwent chemoradiotherapy. The receptors derive from a human donor with HPV-associated anogenital cancer. Each CDR3 is given with its conserved first and last residue. Each record gives: D gene, clone size, V gene, J gene, CDR3 length, CDR3 protein, CDR3 DNA. The D gene is left open where the match is weak. Only some rows state a clone size, as once, few, many or a class for expanded clones.

d_gene: NA; abundance: NA; v_gene: TRBV5-6; j_gene: TRBJ2-5; len: 14; CDR3aa: CASSLLGLRETQYF; CDR3nt: TGTGCCAGCAGCTTGCTAGGCCTGCGGGAGACCCAGTACTTC
d_gene: TRBD2; abundance: NA; v_gene: TRBV6-6; j_gene: TRBJ2-1; len: 15; CDR3aa: CASTPGGGGAYEQFF; CDR3nt: TGTGCCAGCACCCCCGGCGGCGGGGGGGCCTATGAGCAGTTCTTC
d_gene: TRBD1; abundance: NA; v_gene: TRBV27; j_gene: TRBJ1-2; len: 14; CDR3aa: CASRRRDRVGGYTF; CDR3nt: TGTGCCAGCAGACGCCGGGACAGGGTGGGTGGCTACACCTTC
d_gene: NA; abundance: NA; v_gene: TRBV5-1; j_gene: TRBJ1-1; len: 16; CDR3aa: CASSPNGVRMNTEAFF; CDR3nt: TGCGCCAGCAGCCCCAACGGGGTGAGGATGAACACTGAAGCTTTCTTT
d_gene: NA; abundance: NA; v_gene: TRBV7-9; j_gene: TRBJ1-1; len: 13; CDR3aa: CASSFDGNTEAFF; CDR3nt: TGTGCCAGCAGCTTTGACGGGAACACTGAAGCTTTCTTT
d_gene: TRBD2; abundance: NA; v_gene: TRBV11-2; j_gene: TRBJ2-3; len: 16; CDR3aa: CASSLVTGTTTDTQYF; CDR3nt: TGTGCCAGCAGCTTAGTAACGGGGACTACCACAGATACGCAGTATTTT
d_gene: NA; abundance: few; v_gene: TRBV18; j_gene: TRBJ2-3; len: 16; CDR3aa: CASSLPLGSIPDTQYF; CDR3nt: TGTGCCAGCTCACTTCCTCTAGGGTCTATTCCAGATACGCAGTATTTT
d_gene: NA; abundance: NA; v_gene: TRBV2; j_gene: TRBJ1-1; len: 12; CDR3aa: CASSVSARRSFF; CDR3nt: TGTGCCAGCAGTGTGTCAGCACGTAGGTCTTTCTTT
d_gene: NA; abundance: NA; v_gene: TRBV21-1; j_gene: TRBJ1-1; len: 14; CDR3aa: CASSVQGRDTEAFF; CDR3nt: TGTGCCAGCAGCGTACAGGGGCGTGACACTGAAGCTTTCTTT
d_gene: NA; abundance: NA; v_gene: TRBV5-1; j_gene: TRBJ1-2; len: 15; CDR3aa: CASSLGQARGYGYTF; CDR3nt: TGCGCCAGCAGCTTGGGACAGGCCCGAGGGTATGGCTACACCTTC
d_gene: TRBD2; abundance: NA; v_gene: TRBV15; j_gene: TRBJ2-1; len: 17; CDR3aa: CATKRGSGGAPYNEQFF; CDR3nt: TGTGCCACCAAGCGAGGTAGCGGGGGGGCCCCCTACAATGAGCAGTTCTTC
d_gene: NA; abundance: NA; v_gene: TRBV7-9; j_gene: TRBJ1-1; len: 14; CDR3aa: CASSLSGVTAEAFF; CDR3nt: TGTGCCAGCAGCTTAAGTGGAGTTACGGCTGAAGCTTTCTTT
d_gene: NA; abundance: NA; v_gene: TRBV7-8; j_gene: TRBJ2-1; len: 15; CDR3aa: CASSQGTGSYNEQFF; CDR3nt: TGTGCCAGCAGCCAGGGGACTGGCTCCTACAATGAGCAGTTCTTC
d_gene: TRBD1; abundance: NA; v_gene: TRBV18; j_gene: TRBJ2-4; len: 16; CDR3aa: CASSLGTAGAKNIQYF; CDR3nt: TGTGCCAGCTCACTTGGGACAGCTGGGGCCAAAAACATTCAGTACTTC
d_gene: TRBD2; abundance: NA; v_gene: TRBV4-3; j_gene: TRBJ2-5; len: 15; CDR3aa: CASSQGTSVQETQYF; CDR3nt: TGCGCCAGCAGCCAAGGGACTAGCGTACAAGAGACCCAGTACTTC
d_gene: TRBD1; abundance: NA; v_gene: TRBV9; j_gene: TRBJ1-2; len: 14; CDR3aa: CASSVGIIGTDYTF; CDR3nt: TGTGCCAGCAGCGTAGGAATTATCGGGACAGACTACACCTTC
d_gene: TRBD1; abundance: NA; v_gene: TRBV9; j_gene: TRBJ2-3; len: 16; CDR3aa: CASSRQRQGELDTQYF; CDR3nt: TGTGCCAGCAGCCGACAACGACAGGGGGAATTAGATACGCAGTATTTT
d_gene: NA; abundance: few; v_gene: TRBV7-9; j_gene: TRBJ1-1; len: 13; CDR3aa: CASNVPGATEAFF; CDR3nt: TGTGCCAGCAACGTTCCAGGGGCCACTGAAGCTTTCTTT
d_gene: NA; abundance: NA; v_gene: TRBV4-1; j_gene: TRBJ1-1; len: 19; CDR3aa: CASSPHKRSVNLPGTEAFF; CDR3nt: TGCGCCAGCAGCCCTCATAAAAGGTCTGTAAACCTGCCCGGCACTGAAGCTTTCTTT
d_gene: TRBD1; abundance: NA; v_gene: TRBV7-9; j_gene: TRBJ1-2; len: 17; CDR3aa: CASSLDSGTGGRNGYTF; CDR3nt: TGTGCCAGCAGTCTAGATTCCGGGACAGGGGGTAGAAATGGCTACACCTTC
d_gene: TRBD2; abundance: NA; v_gene: TRBV7-9; j_gene: TRBJ2-5; len: 15; CDR3aa: CASRPAGAYQETQYF; CDR3nt: TGTGCCAGCAGACCAGCGGGGGCCTATCAAGAGACCCAGTACTTC
d_gene: NA; abundance: NA; v_gene: TRBV10-3; j_gene: TRBJ1-5; len: 15; CDR3aa: CAISESTRSNQPQHF; CDR3nt: TGTGCCATCAGTGAGTCGACCAGGAGCAATCAGCCCCAGCATTTT
d_gene: TRBD1; abundance: NA; v_gene: TRBV6-1; j_gene: TRBJ1-4; len: 18; CDR3aa: CASSEATHFSTGLEKLFF; CDR3nt: TGTGCCAGCAGTGAAGCTACGCATTTTTCGACAGGGCTTGAAAAACTGTTTTTT
d_gene: TRBD1; abundance: NA; v_gene: TRBV6-5; j_gene: TRBJ2-5; len: 14; CDR3aa: CASRTTGGIETQYF; CDR3nt: TGTGCCAGCAGAACGACAGGGGGAATAGAGACCCAGTACTTC
d_gene: NA; abundance: NA; v_gene: TRBV7-2; j_gene: TRBJ2-3; len: 17; CDR3aa: CASSFSVLEGVTDTQYF; CDR3nt: TGTGCCAGCAGCTTTTCTGTGCTGGAGGGGGTGACAGATACGCAGTATTTT
d_gene: NA; abundance: NA; v_gene: TRBV6-1; j_gene: TRBJ1-2; len: 13; CDR3aa: CASREGGGKGYTF; CDR3nt: TGTGCCAGCAGAGAAGGGGGAGGGAAGGGCTACACCTTC
d_gene: NA; abundance: NA; v_gene: TRBV6-1; j_gene: TRBJ1-1; len: 14; CDR3aa: CASSEADGNTEAFF; CDR3nt: TGTGCCAGCAGTGAAGCGGACGGGAACACTGAAGCTTTCTTT
d_gene: TRBD2; abundance: NA; v_gene: TRBV4-2; j_gene: TRBJ2-1; len: 17; CDR3aa: CASSQGGLAGIYNEQFF; CDR3nt: TGTGCCAGCAGCCAAGGGGGACTAGCGGGGATTTACAATGAGCAGTTCTTC
d_gene: TRBD1; abundance: NA; v_gene: TRBV11-2; j_gene: TRBJ1-2; len: 14; CDR3aa: CASSRQGTNYGYTF; CDR3nt: TGTGCCAGCAGCCGACAGGGGACCAACTATGGCTACACCTTC
d_gene: NA; abundance: NA; v_gene: TRBV5-8; j_gene: TRBJ2-3; len: 14; CDR3aa: CASSLFGSADTQYF; CDR3nt: TGTGCCAGCAGCTTGTTCGGCAGCGCGGATACGCAGTATTTT
d_gene: NA; abundance: NA; v_gene: TRBV2; j_gene: TRBJ1-2; len: 11; CDR3aa: CASSLEGSYTF; CDR3nt: TGTGCCAGCAGTCTGGAGGGTAGCTACACCTTC
d_gene: NA; abundance: NA; v_gene: TRBV6-4; j_gene: TRBJ2-3; len: 15; CDR3aa: CASSVTAAGPDTQYF; CDR3nt: TGTGCCAGCAGTGTAACGGCGGCGGGGCCCGATACGCAGTATTTT
d_gene: NA; abundance: NA; v_gene: TRBV4-1; j_gene: TRBJ1-1; len: 15; CDR3aa: CASSQGWAPNTEAFF; CDR3nt: TGCGCCAGCAGCCAAGGGTGGGCCCCGAACACTGAAGCTTTCTTT
d_gene: NA; abundance: NA; v_gene: TRBV6-5; j_gene: TRBJ1-1; len: 16; CDR3aa: CASSYYLGHPQTEAFF; CDR3nt: TGTGCCAGCAGTTATTACTTGGGACATCCCCAGACTGAAGCTTTCTTT
d_gene: NA; abundance: NA; v_gene: TRBV5-6; j_gene: TRBJ1-6; len: 15; CDR3aa: CASSQYRVINSPLHF; CDR3nt: TGTGCCAGCAGCCAATACAGGGTTATTAATTCACCCCTCCACTTT
d_gene: NA; abundance: NA; v_gene: TRBV7-2; j_gene: TRBJ1-2; len: 15; CDR3aa: CASSPTGWSNYGYTF; CDR3nt: TGTGCCAGCAGCCCCACAGGGTGGTCCAACTATGGCTACACCTTC
d_gene: NA; abundance: NA; v_gene: TRBV7-9; j_gene: TRBJ2-3; len: 14; CDR3aa: CASSLAVGTDTQYF; CDR3nt: TGTGCCAGCAGCTTAGCAGTCGGAACAGATACGCAGTATTTT
d_gene: TRBD1; abundance: NA; v_gene: TRBV6-1; j_gene: TRBJ1-1; len: 11; CDR3aa: CASRGQGGAFF; CDR3nt: TGTGCCAGCAGGGGACAGGGAGGAGCTTTCTTT
d_gene: TRBD1; abundance: NA; v_gene: TRBV5-1; j_gene: TRBJ2-5; len: 16; CDR3aa: CASSTESTGAQETQYF; CDR3nt: TGCGCCAGCAGCACAGAATCGACAGGGGCACAAGAGACCCAGTACTTC
d_gene: TRBD1; abundance: NA; v_gene: TRBV7-2; j_gene: TRBJ2-1; len: 15; CDR3aa: CASSPWDRGGNEQFF; CDR3nt: TGTGCCAGCAGCCCGTGGGACAGGGGAGGCAATGAGCAGTTCTTC
d_gene: NA; abundance: NA; v_gene: TRBV7-9; j_gene: TRBJ1-1; len: 13; CDR3aa: CASSLSGNTEAFF; CDR3nt: TGTGCCAGCAGCTTATCAGGGAACACTGAAGCTTTCTTT
d_gene: TRBD2; abundance: few; v_gene: TRBV7-6; j_gene: TRBJ2-3; len: 17; CDR3aa: CASSFELGAGGLDTQYF; CDR3nt: TGTGCCAGCAGCTTTGAGTTAGGAGCGGGGGGATTAGATACGCAGTATTTT
d_gene: NA; abundance: NA; v_gene: TRBV6-1; j_gene: TRBJ1-5; len: 14; CDR3aa: CASSERGAGQPQHF; CDR3nt: TGTGCCAGCAGTGAAAGGGGGGCAGGTCAGCCCCAGCATTTT
d_gene: TRBD1; abundance: once; v_gene: TRBV7-8; j_gene: TRBJ2-1; len: 14; CDR3aa: CASSRQGVVNEQFF; CDR3nt: TGTGCCAGCAGCCGACAGGGGGTAGTCAATGAGCAGTTCTTC
d_gene: TRBD1; abundance: NA; v_gene: TRBV15; j_gene: TRBJ2-3; len: 13; CDR3aa: CATKDRGTDTQYF; CDR3nt: TGTGCCACCAAGGACAGGGGGACAGATACGCAGTATTTT
d_gene: NA; abundance: NA; v_gene: TRBV7-7; j_gene: TRBJ2-5; len: 13; CDR3aa: CASSLGVGETQYF; CDR3nt: TGTGCCAGCAGCTTAGGAGTTGGAGAGACCCAGTACTTC
d_gene: NA; abundance: NA; v_gene: TRBV28; j_gene: TRBJ1-2; len: 15; CDR3aa: CASSSIAGANYGYTF; CDR3nt: TGTGCCAGCAGTTCAATTGCAGGGGCTAACTATGGCTACACCTTC
d_gene: TRBD1; abundance: NA; v_gene: TRBV9; j_gene: TRBJ1-1; len: 15; CDR3aa: CASSPRGGGPPKAFF; CDR3nt: TGTGCCAGCAGCCCGAGGGGAGGGGGCCCCCCGAAAGCTTTCTTT
d_gene: NA; abundance: NA; v_gene: TRBV7-9; j_gene: TRBJ1-1; len: 14; CDR3aa: CASSLQGVNTEAFF; CDR3nt: TGTGCCAGCAGCCTACAGGGTGTGAACACTGAAGCTTTCTTT
d_gene: TRBD2; abundance: NA; v_gene: TRBV5-4; j_gene: TRBJ2-3; len: 17; CDR3aa: CASSPVAAGAITDTQYF; CDR3nt: TGTGCCAGCAGCCCGGTGGCAGCGGGGGCGATCACAGATACGCAGTATTTT
d_gene: NA; abundance: NA; v_gene: TRBV6-5; j_gene: TRBJ2-3; len: 11; CDR3aa: CASSYSDTQYF; CDR3nt: TGTGCCAGCAGTTACTCGGATACGCAGTATTTT
d_gene: NA; abundance: NA; v_gene: TRBV18; j_gene: TRBJ2-5; len: 12; CDR3aa: CASSPGQETQYF; CDR3nt: TGTGCCAGCTCACCGGGCCAAGAGACCCAGTACTTC
d_gene: TRBD1; abundance: NA; v_gene: TRBV15; j_gene: TRBJ1-4; len: 19; CDR3aa: CATSSSRTGEVWMDEKLFF; CDR3nt: TGTGCCACCAGCAGTTCGCGGACAGGGGAGGTTTGGATGGATGAAAAACTGTTTTTT
d_gene: TRBD1; abundance: NA; v_gene: TRBV19; j_gene: TRBJ1-5; len: 17; CDR3aa: CASSVTGGSIGNQPQHF; CDR3nt: TGTGCCAGTAGTGTGACAGGGGGGTCAATCGGCAATCAGCCCCAGCATTTT